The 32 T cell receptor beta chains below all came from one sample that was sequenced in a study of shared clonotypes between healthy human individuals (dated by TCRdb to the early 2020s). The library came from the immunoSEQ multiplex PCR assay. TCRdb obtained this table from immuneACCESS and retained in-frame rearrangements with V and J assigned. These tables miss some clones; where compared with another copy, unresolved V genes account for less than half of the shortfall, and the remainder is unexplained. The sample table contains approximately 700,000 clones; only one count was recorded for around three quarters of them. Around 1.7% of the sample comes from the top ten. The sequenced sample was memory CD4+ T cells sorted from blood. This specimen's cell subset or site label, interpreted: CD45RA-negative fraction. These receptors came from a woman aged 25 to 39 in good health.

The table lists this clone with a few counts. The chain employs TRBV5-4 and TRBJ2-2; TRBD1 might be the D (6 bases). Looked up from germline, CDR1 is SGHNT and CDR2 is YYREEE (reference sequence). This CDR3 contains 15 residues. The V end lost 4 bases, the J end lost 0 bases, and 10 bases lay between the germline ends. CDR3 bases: TGTGCCAGCAGCCGGGGACAATCGAACACCGGGGAGCTGTTTTTT. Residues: CASSRGQSNTGELFF.

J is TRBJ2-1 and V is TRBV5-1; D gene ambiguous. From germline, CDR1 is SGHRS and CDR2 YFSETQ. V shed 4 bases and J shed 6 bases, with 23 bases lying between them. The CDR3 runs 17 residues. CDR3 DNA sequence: TGCGCCAGCAGCCCGTCCATTTTGTTGGTTAATGGCAATGAGCAGTTCTTC. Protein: CASSPSILLVNGNEQFF.

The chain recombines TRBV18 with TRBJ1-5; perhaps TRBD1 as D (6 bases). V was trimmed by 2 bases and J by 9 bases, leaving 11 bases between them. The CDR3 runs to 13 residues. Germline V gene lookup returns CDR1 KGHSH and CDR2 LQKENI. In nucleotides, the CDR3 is TGTGCCAGCTCACCAGCAGGGGAATGGCCCCAGCATTTT. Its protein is CASSPAGEWPQHF.

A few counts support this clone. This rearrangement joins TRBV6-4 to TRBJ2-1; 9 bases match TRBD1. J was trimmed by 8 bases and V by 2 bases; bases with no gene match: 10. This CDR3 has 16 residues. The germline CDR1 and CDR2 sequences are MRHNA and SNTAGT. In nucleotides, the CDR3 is TGTGCCAGCAGTGACGGTACAGGGGGCCGTGCTCATGAGCAGTTCTTC. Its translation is CASSDGTGGRAHEQFF.

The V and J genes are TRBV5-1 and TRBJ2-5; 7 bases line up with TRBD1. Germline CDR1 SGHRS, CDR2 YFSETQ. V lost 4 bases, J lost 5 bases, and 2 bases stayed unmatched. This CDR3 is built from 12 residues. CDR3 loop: CASSPRGETQYF. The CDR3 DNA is TGCGCCAGCAGCCCCAGGGGGGAGACCCAGTACTTC.

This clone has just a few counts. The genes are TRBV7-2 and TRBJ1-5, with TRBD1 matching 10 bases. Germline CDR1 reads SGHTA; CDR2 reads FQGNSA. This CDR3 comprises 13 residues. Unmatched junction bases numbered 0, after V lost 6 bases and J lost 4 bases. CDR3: CASRGQGNQPQHF. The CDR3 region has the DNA TGTGCCAGCAGGGGACAGGGGAATCAGCCCCAGCATTTT.

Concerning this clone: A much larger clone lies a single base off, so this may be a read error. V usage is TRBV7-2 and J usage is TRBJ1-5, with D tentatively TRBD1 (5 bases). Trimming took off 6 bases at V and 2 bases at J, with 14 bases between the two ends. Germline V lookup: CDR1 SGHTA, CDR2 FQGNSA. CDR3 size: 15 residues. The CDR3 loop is CASSPQGGGNQPQHF. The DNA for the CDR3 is TGTGCCAGCAGTCCCCAGGGAGGGGGCAATCAGCCCCAGCATTTT.

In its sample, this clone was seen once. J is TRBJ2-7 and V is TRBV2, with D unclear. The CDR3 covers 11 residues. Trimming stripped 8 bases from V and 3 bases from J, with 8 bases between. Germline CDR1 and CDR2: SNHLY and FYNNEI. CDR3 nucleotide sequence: TGTGCCAGCCATCTGTACTACGAGCAGTACTTC. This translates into CASHLYYEQYF.

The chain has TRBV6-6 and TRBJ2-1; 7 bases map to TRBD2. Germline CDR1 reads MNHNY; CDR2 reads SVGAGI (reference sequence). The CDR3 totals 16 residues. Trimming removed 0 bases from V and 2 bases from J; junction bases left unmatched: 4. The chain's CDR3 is CASSYSNRGAYNEQFF. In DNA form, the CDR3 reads TGTGCCAGCAGTTACTCGAATCGGGGGGCCTACAATGAGCAGTTCTTC.

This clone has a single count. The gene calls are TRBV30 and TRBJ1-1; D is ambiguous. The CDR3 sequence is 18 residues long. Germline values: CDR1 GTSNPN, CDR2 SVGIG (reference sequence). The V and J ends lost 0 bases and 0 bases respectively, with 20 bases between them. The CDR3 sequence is CAWSVKPLLRAMNTEAFF. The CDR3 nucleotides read TGTGCCTGGAGTGTGAAACCGTTGCTCAGAGCTATGAACACTGAAGCTTTCTTT.

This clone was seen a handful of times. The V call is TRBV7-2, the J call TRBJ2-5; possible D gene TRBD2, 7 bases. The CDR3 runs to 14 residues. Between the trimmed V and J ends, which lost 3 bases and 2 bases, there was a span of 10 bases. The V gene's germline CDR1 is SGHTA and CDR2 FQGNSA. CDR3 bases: TGTGCCAGCAGCTTGGGGGGGCATCAAGAGACCCAGTACTTC. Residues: CASSLGGHQETQYF.

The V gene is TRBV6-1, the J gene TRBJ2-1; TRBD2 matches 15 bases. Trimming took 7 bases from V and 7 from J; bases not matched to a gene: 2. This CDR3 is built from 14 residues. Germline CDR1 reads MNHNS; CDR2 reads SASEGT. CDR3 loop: CASKGTSGRNEQFF. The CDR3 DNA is TGTGCCAGCAAAGGGACTAGCGGGAGGAATGAGCAGTTCTTC.

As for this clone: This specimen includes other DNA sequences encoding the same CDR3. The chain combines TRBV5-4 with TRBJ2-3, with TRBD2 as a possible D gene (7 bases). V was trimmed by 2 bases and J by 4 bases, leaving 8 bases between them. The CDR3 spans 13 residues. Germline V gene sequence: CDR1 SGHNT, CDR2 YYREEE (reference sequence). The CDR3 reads CASSLGGADTQYF. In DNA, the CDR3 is TGTGCCAGCAGCTTAGGGGGGGCAGATACGCAGTATTTT.

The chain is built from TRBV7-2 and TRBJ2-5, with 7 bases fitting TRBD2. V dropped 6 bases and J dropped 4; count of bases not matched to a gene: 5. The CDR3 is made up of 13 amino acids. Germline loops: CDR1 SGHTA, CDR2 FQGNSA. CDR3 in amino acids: CASRIAGSETQYF. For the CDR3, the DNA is TGTGCCAGCAGAATAGCGGGTTCAGAGACCCAGTACTTC.

In nucleotides, the CDR3 is TGTGCCAGCAGGTCGGATATTAGCAATCAGCCCCAGCATTTT. This translates into CASRSDISNQPQHF. V and J are TRBV2 and TRBJ1-5; D remains unclear. V lost 6 bases, J lost 0 bases, and 9 bases lay in between. CDR3 length: 14 residues. CDR1 and CDR2 (germline): SNHLY, FYNNEI. Supplemented by reference TRBV2 and TRBJ1-5, the full variable domain reads EPEVTQTPSHQVTQMGQEVILRCVPISNHLYFYWYRQILGQKVEFLVSFYNNEISEKSEIFDDQFSVERPDGSNFTLKIRSTKLEDSAMYFCASRSDISNQPQHFGDGTRLSIL.

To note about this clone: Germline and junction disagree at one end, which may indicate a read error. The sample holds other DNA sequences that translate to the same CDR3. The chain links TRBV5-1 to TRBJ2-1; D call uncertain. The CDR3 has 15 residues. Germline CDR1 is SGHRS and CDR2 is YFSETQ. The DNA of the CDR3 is TGCGCCAGCAGCACTGACACGAGCTCCTATAATGAGCAGTTCTTC. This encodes CASSTDTSSYNEQFF.

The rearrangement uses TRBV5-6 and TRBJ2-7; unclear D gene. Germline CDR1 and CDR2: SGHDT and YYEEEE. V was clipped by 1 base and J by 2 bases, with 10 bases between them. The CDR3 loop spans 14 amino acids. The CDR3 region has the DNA TGTGCCAGCAGCTTGCTAGGTCGGACCTACGAGCAGTACTTC. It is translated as CASSLLGRTYEQYF.

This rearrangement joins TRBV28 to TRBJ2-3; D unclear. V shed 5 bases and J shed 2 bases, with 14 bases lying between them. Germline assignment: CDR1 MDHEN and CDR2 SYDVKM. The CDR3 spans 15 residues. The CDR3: CASSVAADLTDTQYF. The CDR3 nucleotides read TGTGCCAGCAGTGTTGCCGCGGACCTCACAGATACGCAGTATTTT.

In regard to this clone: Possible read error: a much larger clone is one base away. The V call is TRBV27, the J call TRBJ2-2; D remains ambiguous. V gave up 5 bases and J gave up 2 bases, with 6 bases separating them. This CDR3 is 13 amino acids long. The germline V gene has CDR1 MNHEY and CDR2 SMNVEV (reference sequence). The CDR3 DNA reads TGTGCCAGCAGTGAAAGAAACACCGGGGAGCTGTTTTTT. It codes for CASSERNTGELFF.

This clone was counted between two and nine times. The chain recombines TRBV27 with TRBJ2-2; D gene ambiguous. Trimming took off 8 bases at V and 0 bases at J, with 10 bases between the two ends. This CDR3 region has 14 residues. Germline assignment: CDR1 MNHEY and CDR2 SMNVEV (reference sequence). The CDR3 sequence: CASRLLANTGELFF. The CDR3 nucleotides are TGTGCCAGCCGACTGCTTGCGAACACCGGGGAGCTGTTTTTT.

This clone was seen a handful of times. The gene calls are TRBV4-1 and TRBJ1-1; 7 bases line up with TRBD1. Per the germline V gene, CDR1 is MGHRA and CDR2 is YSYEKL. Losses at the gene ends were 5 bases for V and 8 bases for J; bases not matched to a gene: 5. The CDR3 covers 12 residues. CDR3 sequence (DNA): TGCGCCAGCAGCTCTCGACAGGGAGAAGCTTTCTTT. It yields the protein CASSSRQGEAFF.

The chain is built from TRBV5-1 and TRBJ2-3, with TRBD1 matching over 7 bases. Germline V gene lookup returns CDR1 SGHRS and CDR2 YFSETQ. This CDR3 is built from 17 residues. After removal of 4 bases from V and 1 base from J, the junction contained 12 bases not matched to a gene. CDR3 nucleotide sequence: TGCGCCAGCAGCACCCGGTGGCAGGGGGTGGGCACAGATACGCAGTATTTT. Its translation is CASSTRWQGVGTDTQYF.

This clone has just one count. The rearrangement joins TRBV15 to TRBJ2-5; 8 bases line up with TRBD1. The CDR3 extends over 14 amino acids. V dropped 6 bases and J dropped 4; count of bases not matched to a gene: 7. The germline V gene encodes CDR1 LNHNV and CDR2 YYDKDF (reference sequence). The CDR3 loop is CATRGDRPRETQYF. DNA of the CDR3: TGTGCCACCAGGGGGGACAGGCCCCGAGAGACCCAGTACTTC.

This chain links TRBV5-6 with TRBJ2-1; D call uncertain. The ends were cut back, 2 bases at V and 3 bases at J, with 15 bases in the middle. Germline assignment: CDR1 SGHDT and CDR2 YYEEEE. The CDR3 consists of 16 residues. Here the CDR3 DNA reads TGTGCCAGCAGCTTTAGGACGTCGCGGAGCTACAATGAGCAGTTCTTC. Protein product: CASSFRTSRSYNEQFF. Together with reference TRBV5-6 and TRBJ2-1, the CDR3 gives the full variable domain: DAGVTQSPTHLIKTRGQQVTLRCSPKSGHDTVSWYQQALGQGPQFIFQYYEEEERQRGNFPDRFSGHQFPNYSSELNVNALLLGDSALYLCASSFRTSRSYNEQFFGPGTRLTVL.

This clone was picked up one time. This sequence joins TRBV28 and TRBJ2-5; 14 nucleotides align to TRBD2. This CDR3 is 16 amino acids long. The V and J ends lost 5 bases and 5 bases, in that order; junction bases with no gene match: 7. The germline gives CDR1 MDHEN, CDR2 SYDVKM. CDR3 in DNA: TGTGCCAGCAGTCCAAGACTAGCGGGAGGGCCTGAGACCCAGTACTTC. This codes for CASSPRLAGGPETQYF.

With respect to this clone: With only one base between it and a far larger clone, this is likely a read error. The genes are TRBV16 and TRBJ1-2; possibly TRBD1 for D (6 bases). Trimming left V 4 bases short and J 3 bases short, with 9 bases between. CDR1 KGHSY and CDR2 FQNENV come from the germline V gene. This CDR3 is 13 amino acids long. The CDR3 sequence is CASSLQGDYGYTF. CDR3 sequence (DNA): TGTGCCAGCAGCCTACAGGGAGACTATGGCTACACCTTC.

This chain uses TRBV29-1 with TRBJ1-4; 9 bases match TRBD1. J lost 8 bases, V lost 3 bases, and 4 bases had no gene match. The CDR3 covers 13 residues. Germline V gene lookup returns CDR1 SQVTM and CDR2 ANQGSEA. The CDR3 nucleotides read TGCAGCGTTGAGGGACAGGGTACCGAAAAACTGTTTTTT. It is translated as CSVEGQGTEKLFF.

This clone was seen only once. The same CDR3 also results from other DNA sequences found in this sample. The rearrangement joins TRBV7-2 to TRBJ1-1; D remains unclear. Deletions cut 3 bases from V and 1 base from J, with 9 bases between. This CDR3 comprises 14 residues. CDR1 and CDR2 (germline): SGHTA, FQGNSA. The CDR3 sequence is CASSFGRGNTEAFF. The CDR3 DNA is TGTGCCAGCAGCTTCGGACGGGGGAACACTGAAGCTTTCTTT.

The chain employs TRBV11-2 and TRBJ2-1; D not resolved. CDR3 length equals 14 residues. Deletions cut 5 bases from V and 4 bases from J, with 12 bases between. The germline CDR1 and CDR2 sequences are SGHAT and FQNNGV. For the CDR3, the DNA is TGTGCCAGCAGCCATCGAGCCCTATACAATGAGCAGTTCTTC. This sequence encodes CASSHRALYNEQFF.

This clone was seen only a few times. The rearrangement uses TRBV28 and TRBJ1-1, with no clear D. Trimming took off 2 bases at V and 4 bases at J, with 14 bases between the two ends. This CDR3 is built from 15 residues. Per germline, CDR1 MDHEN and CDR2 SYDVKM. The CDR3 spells CASSLEPPMSTEAFF. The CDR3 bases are TGTGCCAGCAGTTTAGAGCCCCCAATGTCCACTGAAGCTTTCTTT.

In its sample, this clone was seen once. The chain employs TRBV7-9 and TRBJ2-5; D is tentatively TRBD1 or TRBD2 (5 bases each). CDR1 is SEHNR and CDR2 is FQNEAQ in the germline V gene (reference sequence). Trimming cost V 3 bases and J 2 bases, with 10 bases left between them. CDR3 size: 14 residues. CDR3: CASSLKGRQETQYF. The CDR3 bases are TGTGCCAGCAGCTTGAAGGGACGACAAGAGACCCAGTACTTC.

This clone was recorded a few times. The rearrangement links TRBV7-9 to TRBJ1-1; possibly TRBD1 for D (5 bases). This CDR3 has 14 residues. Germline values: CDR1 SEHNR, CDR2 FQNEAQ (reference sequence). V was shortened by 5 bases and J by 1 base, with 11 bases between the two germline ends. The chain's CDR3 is CASSPGRTNTEAFF. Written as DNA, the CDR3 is TGTGCCAGCAGCCCGGGACGGACGAACACTGAAGCTTTCTTT.